This TCR beta chain emerged from a study of CD8+ T cells in alopecia areata. Study-level information: Spontaneous alopecia affected the roughly 6-13-month-old C3H/HeJ graft donors, whose skin was transplanted to roughly 6-11-week-old female C3H/HeJ mice.

A few counts support this clone. Its target is not known. The gene symbols are mouse symbols. The read ends 4 residues shy of where the CDR3 ends; the end is completed using the germline J gene. Overall study results and limits: With patients, TCR sharing proved less clear than in mice, a difference possibly related to HLA. Scalp samples also contribute reads from the resident alphabeta T cells found in normal skin. Normal scalp showed lower clonality than lesional scalp, especially alopecia totalis/universalis.

The sequencing template was cDNA reverse transcribed from extracted RNA. Only in-frame clones appear in the TCRdb table, and some are missing; sequencing was by immunoSEQ multiplex PCR. This record lists around 300,000 clones, none seen once only, and the top ten clones contain 1.2%. The junction had 6 bases not matched to a gene; V was cut back by 0 bases and J by 1 base. This CDR3 is built from 17 residues. The germline CDR1 and CDR2 sequences are NSQYPW and LRSPGD (reference sequence). Researchers sorted pooled cutaneous lymph node cells on the basis of CD4, CD8alpha, NKG2D, NKG2ACE and other markers.

The rearrangement links TRBV1 to TRBJ2-3, with 8 bases aligning to TRBD1. This sequence originates from a C3H/HeJ mouse with alopecia areata. Mouse strain MHC haplotype: H2-k. Sequences were obtained from CD4+ T cells sorted from a lymph node. The part of the CDR3 DNA that was read is TGCACCTGCAGTGCAGATCTGACAGGGGAGGGTGCAGAA. This gives the protein CTCSADLTGEGAE. The complete CDR3 reads CTCSADLTGEGAETLYF.